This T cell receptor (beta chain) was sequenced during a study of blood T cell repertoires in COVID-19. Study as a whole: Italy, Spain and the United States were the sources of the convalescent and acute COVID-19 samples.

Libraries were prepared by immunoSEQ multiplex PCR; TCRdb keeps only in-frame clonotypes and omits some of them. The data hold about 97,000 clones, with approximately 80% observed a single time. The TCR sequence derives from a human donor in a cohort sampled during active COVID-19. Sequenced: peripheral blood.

The CDR3 loop is CASSPPSLDTQYF. The CDR3 DNA is TGTGCCAGTAGTCCCCCGAGCTTGGATACGCAGTATTTT. This chain links TRBV19 with TRBJ2-3; D gene ambiguous. The CDR3 extends over 13 amino acids. Between the trimmed V and J ends, which lost 5 bases and 6 bases, there was a span of 12 bases. Per the germline V gene, CDR1 is LNHDA and CDR2 is SQIVND (reference sequence).